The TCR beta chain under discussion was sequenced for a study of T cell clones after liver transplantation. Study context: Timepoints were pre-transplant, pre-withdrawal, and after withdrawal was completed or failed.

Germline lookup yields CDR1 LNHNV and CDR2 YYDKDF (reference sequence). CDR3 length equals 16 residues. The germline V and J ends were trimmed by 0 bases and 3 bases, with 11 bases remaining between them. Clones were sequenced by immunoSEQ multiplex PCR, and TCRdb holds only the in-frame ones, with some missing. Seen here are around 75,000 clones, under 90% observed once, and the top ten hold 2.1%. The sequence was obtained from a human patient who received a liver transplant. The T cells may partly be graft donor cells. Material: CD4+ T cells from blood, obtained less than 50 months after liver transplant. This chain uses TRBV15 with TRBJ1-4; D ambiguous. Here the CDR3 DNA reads TGTGCCACCAGCAGAGACACGCCCAGAGCTAATGAAAAACTGTTTTTT. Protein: CATSRDTPRANEKLFF.